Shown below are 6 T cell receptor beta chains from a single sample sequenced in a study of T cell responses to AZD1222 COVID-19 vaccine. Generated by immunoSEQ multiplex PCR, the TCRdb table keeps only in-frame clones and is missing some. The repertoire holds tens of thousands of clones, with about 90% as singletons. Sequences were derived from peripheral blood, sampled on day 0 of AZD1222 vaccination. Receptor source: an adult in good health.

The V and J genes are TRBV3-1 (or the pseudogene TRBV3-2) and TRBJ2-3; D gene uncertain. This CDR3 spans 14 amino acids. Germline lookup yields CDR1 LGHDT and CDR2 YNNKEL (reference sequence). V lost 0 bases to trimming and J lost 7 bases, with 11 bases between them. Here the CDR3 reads CASSQDVASHTQYF. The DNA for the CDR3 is TGTGCCAGCAGCCAAGACGTGGCCAGCCATACGCAGTATTTT.

The CDR3 DNA is TGTGCCAGCAGTTACGTTGGACAGGGGGTGGAAAAACTGTTTTTT. Amino acid sequence: CASSYVGQGVEKLFF. V gene TRBV6-5 combines with J gene TRBJ1-4; 10 positions agree with TRBD1. Germline V gene lookup returns CDR1 MNHEY and CDR2 SVGAGI. Trimming took 2 bases from V and 8 from J; bases not matched to a gene: 5. The length of the CDR3 is 15 residues.

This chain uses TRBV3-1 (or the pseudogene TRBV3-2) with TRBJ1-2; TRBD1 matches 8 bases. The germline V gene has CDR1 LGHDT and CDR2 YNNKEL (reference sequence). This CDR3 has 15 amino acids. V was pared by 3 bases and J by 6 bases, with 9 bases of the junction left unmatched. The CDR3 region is CASSHMPGTGNGYTF. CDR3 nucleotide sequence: TGTGCCAGCAGCCATATGCCCGGGACAGGAAATGGCTACACCTTC.

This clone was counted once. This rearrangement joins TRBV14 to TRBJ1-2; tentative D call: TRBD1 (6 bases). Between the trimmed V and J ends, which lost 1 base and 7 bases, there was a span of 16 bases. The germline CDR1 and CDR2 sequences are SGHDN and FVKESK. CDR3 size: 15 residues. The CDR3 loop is CASSQVSGGVSGYTF. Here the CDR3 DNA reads TGTGCCAGCAGCCAAGTCTCCGGGGGCGTAAGTGGCTACACCTTC.

The CDR3, as DNA: TGCAGCGTTTCGACTAGCGGGGTAACCTACGAGCAGTACTTC. Its protein is CSVSTSGVTYEQYF. The rearrangement links TRBV29-1 to TRBJ2-7, with 11 bases that match TRBD2. Per germline, CDR1 SQVTM and CDR2 ANQGSEA. V shed 5 bases, J shed 2 bases, and the junction held 5 bases outside the gene matches. There are 14 residues in the CDR3.

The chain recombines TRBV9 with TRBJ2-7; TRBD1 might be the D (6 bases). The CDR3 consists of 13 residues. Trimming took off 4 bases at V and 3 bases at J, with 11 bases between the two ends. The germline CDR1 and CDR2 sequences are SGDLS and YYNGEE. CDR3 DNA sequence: TGTGCCAGCAGCCCCCGGGACAACTACGAGCAGTACTTC. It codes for CASSPRDNYEQYF.